This T cell receptor beta chain was recovered during a study of blood T cell repertoires in COVID-19. Study overall: Samples taken during acute and convalescent COVID-19 were collected in the United States, Italy and Spain. Sample material is recorded as cDNA or gDNA derived from T cells, B-cell-depleted T cells, or PBMCs.

Authors' methods: Nucleated cell counts were estimated from reference gene primer amplification. The assay was immunoSEQ multiplex PCR, and TCRdb's table has in-frame clones only and misses some. V and J calls and clone size come straight from that table; D and trimming were deduced from the DNA. The sample has 180,000 or so clones; 65% to 90% are singletons. Trimming cost V 3 bases and J 4 bases, with 7 bases left between them. The CDR3 has 12 residues. Germline V CDR1 and CDR2: SNHLY, FYNNEI. Sequencing used peripheral blood. The chain has TRBV2 and TRBJ2-7; D might be TRBD1 (6 bases). The sequence was collected from a man aged 55 to 70 with acute or convalescent COVID-19. This CDR3 reads CASSDDRYEQYF. In nucleotides, the CDR3 is TGTGCCAGCAGTGACGACAGGTACGAGCAGTACTTC.